Listed below are T cell receptor beta chains from one sample, sequenced in a study of identical twins. MiXCR was run by TCRdb on the 5' RACE reads, yielding one entry per CDR3 protein. Altogether approximately 150,000 distinct CDR3 sequences are present, approximately 4% being singletons, with the ten largest covering 8.1%. Sequenced material: memory T cells sorted from blood. These receptors were taken from a man aged 18-30 years in good health. Both conserved end residues are part of each CDR3. D genes are given only for firm matches. The size of a clone is reported for some rows only, either as once, few or many, or as a class for expanded clones.

j_call | d_call | clone_size | v_call | cdr3_aa | cdr3_nt
TRBJ2-5 | . | many | TRBV5-1 | CASSLGDKGTQYF | TGCGCCAGCAGCTTGGGGGACAAGGGGACCCAGTACTTC
TRBJ2-1 | TRBD2 | many | TRBV3-1 | CASSQESGGPRQFF | TGTGCCAGCAGCCAAGAGTCGGGAGGGCCGCGGCAGTTCTTC
TRBJ2-2 | . | many | TRBV12-3/TRBV12-4 | CASSGDGSTGELFF | TGTGCCAGCAGTGGGGACGGATCGACCGGGGAGCTGTTTTTT
TRBJ2-3 | TRBD2 | many | TRBV20-1 | CSASGRATDTQYF | TGCAGTGCTAGCGGGAGGGCAACAGATACGCAGTATTTT
TRBJ2-3 | . | many | TRBV6-1 | CASSPTGPRTDTQYF | TGTGCCAGCAGCCCGACGGGACCTCGCACAGATACGCAGTATTTT
TRBJ1-5 | TRBD1 | many | TRBV20-1 | CSASPGGASNQPQHF | TGCAGTGCCAGCCCAGGGGGCGCGAGCAATCAGCCCCAGCATTTT
TRBJ1-5 | TRBD1 | many | TRBV29-1 | CSVALGDSGNQPQHF | TGCAGCGTTGCCTTAGGGGACAGCGGCAATCAGCCCCAGCATTTT
TRBJ2-2 | . | many | TRBV27 | CATNDRTGELFF | TGTGCCACCAACGACCGCACCGGGGAGCTGTTTTTT
TRBJ2-1 | . | . | TRBV24-1 | CATSENYREQFF | TGTGCCACCAGTGAAAACTACAGGGAGCAGTTCTTC
TRBJ1-5 | TRBD1 | . | TRBV25-1 | CASSDRDRGPNQPQHF | TGTGCCAGCAGTGACCGGGACAGGGGACCTAATCAGCCCCAGCATTTT
TRBJ2-6 | TRBD1 | many | TRBV5-6 | CASSLDRGQGARGANVLTF | TGTGCCAGCAGCCTTGATCGGGGACAGGGGGCCCGTGGGGCCAACGTCCTGACTTTC
TRBJ2-7 | . | many | TRBV28 | CASVGPGVGYEQYF | TGTGCCAGCGTTGGGCCAGGGGTCGGCTACGAGCAGTACTTC
TRBJ2-3 | . | many | TRBV25-1 | CASSPGVSADTQYF | TGTGCCAGCAGTCCCGGGGTGAGCGCAGATACGCAGTATTTT
TRBJ1-1 | . | many | TRBV10-3 | CAISESSGANTEAFF | TGTGCCATCAGTGAGTCTTCCGGTGCCAACACTGAAGCTTTCTTT
TRBJ2-6 | TRBD2 | many | TRBV6-2/TRBV6-3 | CASTPGGSGANVLTF | TGTGCCAGCACCCCGGGGGGGTCCGGGGCCAACGTCCTGACTTTC
TRBJ2-7 | . | many | TRBV7-2 | CASSLAVADNEQYF | TGTGCCAGCAGCTTAGCGGTGGCAGATAACGAGCAGTACTTC
TRBJ1-1 | TRBD1 | . | TRBV10-1 | CASSETGVNTEAFF | TGCGCCAGCAGTGAGACAGGGGTGAACACTGAAGCTTTCTTT
TRBJ2-1 | . | many | TRBV27 | CASSLWGAGNNEQFF | TGTGCCAGCAGTTTGTGGGGGGCGGGGAACAATGAGCAGTTCTTC
TRBJ1-2 | . | many | TRBV29-1 | CSGRGNKGGYTF | TGCAGCGGTAGGGGGAACAAGGGCGGCTACACCTTC
TRBJ2-1 | TRBD1 | many | TRBV5-5 | CASSPPDRVQQFF | TGTGCCAGCAGCCCGCCGGACAGGGTTCAGCAGTTCTTC
TRBJ2-1 | . | many | TRBV5-1 | CASSHKRELGEQFF | TGCGCCAGCAGCCATAAAAGGGAGTTGGGTGAGCAGTTCTTC
TRBJ2-1 | TRBD2 | . | TRBV6-2/TRBV6-3 | CASRRTSGSSEQFF | TGTGCCAGCAGAAGGACTAGCGGGAGCTCTGAGCAGTTCTTC
TRBJ2-1 | TRBD2 | many | TRBV11-1 | CASSPGPSGWDEQFF | TGTGCCAGCAGCCCCGGCCCTAGCGGTTGGGATGAGCAGTTCTTC
TRBJ2-2 | . | . | TRBV3-1 | CASSQAWTNTGELFF | TGTGCCAGCAGCCAGGCATGGACGAACACCGGGGAGCTGTTTTTT
TRBJ1-5 | TRBD1 | many | TRBV3-1 | CASSRDRGPNQPQHF | TGTGCCAGCAGCCGCGACAGGGGACCTAATCAGCCCCAGCATTTT
TRBJ2-1 | . | many | TRBV5-1 | CASSRSTDSNEQFF | TGCGCCAGCAGTCGTTCTACTGACTCCAATGAGCAGTTCTTC
TRBJ2-1 | TRBD2 | few | TRBV19 | CATSRASGTNEQFF | TGTGCCACCTCCCGGGCTAGCGGGACCAATGAGCAGTTCTTC
TRBJ1-1 | TRBD1 | many | TRBV29-1 | CSARQGRGTEAFF | TGCAGCGCACGACAGGGGAGGGGCACTGAAGCTTTCTTT
TRBJ2-7 | . | many | TRBV20-1 | CSARSTGTRKYEQYF | TGCAGTGCTAGATCGACCGGGACTCGCAAGTACGAGCAGTACTTC
TRBJ2-3 | . | many | TRBV21-1 | CASSAGDWDTQYF | TGTGCCAGCAGCGCCGGAGATTGGGATACGCAGTATTTT
TRBJ2-5 | . | many | TRBV29-1 | CSVAQKEETQYF | TGCAGCGTGGCCCAGAAAGAAGAGACCCAGTACTTC
TRBJ1-2 | . | many | TRBV20-1 | CSASNREGYTF | TGCAGTGCTAGTAACAGGGAAGGCTACACCTTC
TRBJ2-7 | TRBD2 | many | TRBV18 | CASSPLASGVSDEQYF | TGTGCCAGCTCACCCCTGGCTAGCGGGGTCAGCGACGAGCAGTACTTC
TRBJ1-2 | TRBD1 | many | TRBV5-1 | CASSSNVEWQGAFYGYTF | TGCGCCAGCAGTTCTAATGTCGAGTGGCAGGGGGCATTTTATGGCTACACCTTC
TRBJ2-1 | TRBD2 | many | TRBV28 | CASSLFDLAGGPGEQFF | TGTGCCAGCAGTTTATTCGACCTAGCGGGAGGGCCGGGTGAGCAGTTCTTC
TRBJ1-1 | . | few | TRBV6-2/TRBV6-3 | CASSYLRDTEAFF | TGTGCCAGCAGTTACCTGAGGGACACTGAAGCTTTCTTT
TRBJ2-7 | TRBD1 | many | TRBV19 | CASSDRGRGQLTYEQYF | TGTGCCAGTAGTGATCGGGGAAGGGGACAGCTTACCTACGAGCAGTACTTC
TRBJ2-1 | . | many | TRBV5-8 | CASSLYGEQFF | TGTGCCAGCAGCTTGTATGGTGAGCAGTTCTTC
TRBJ1-5 | . | many | TRBV20-1 | CSAKGTVGHQPQHF | TGCAGTGCTAAGGGAACAGTGGGACATCAGCCCCAGCATTTT
TRBJ2-7 | TRBD1 | many | TRBV5-4 | CASSSGQAERVYEQYF | TGTGCCAGCAGCTCTGGACAGGCGGAGAGGGTCTACGAGCAGTACTTC
TRBJ2-3 | TRBD2 | many | TRBV20-1 | CSAREGGGFTDTQYF | TGCAGTGCCCGGGAGGGGGGAGGATTCACAGATACGCAGTATTTT
TRBJ2-1 | TRBD2 | many | TRBV5-4 | CATQTSGMDEQFF | TGTGCCACCCAGACTAGCGGGATGGATGAGCAGTTCTTC
TRBJ2-6 | . | many | TRBV7-9 | CASSRPGRISGANVLTF | TGTGCCAGCAGCCGCCCGGGACGGATCTCTGGGGCCAACGTCCTGACTTTC
TRBJ2-4 | TRBD1 | many | TRBV5-1 | CASSLAGTGHEIAKNIQYF | TGCGCCAGCAGCTTGGCCGGGACAGGCCATGAGATAGCCAAAAACATTCAGTACTTC
TRBJ1-1 | . | many | TRBV5-6 | CASSFGGGGNTEAFF | TGTGCCAGCAGCTTTGGTGGGGGCGGGAACACTGAAGCTTTCTTT
TRBJ2-1 | . | many | TRBV4-2 | CASSQVLASRNHNEQFF | TGTGCCAGCAGCCAAGTACTAGCTAGTAGGAACCACAATGAGCAGTTCTTC
TRBJ1-5 | . | many | TRBV14 | CASSQGPGPQHF | TGTGCCAGCAGCCAAGGACCGGGGCCCCAGCATTTT
TRBJ2-3 | TRBD2 | many | TRBV5-4 | CASSLSGASTDTQYF | TGTGCCAGCAGCTTGAGCGGGGCTAGCACAGATACGCAGTATTTT
TRBJ2-2 | . | many | TRBV24-1 | CATRGTKGTGELFF | TGTGCCACCAGGGGAACGAAGGGCACCGGGGAGCTGTTTTTT
TRBJ1-1 | . | many | TRBV4-1 | CASSQPWRENTEAFF | TGCGCCAGCAGCCAACCTTGGCGGGAGAACACTGAAGCTTTCTTT
TRBJ1-4 | . | many | TRBV28 | CASAPPGGGEKLFF | TGTGCCTCAGCCCCTCCGGGGGGAGGTGAAAAACTGTTTTTT
TRBJ1-1 | . | many | TRBV20-1 | CSARAGRNTEAFF | TGCAGTGCCCGCGCGGGCAGGAACACTGAAGCTTTCTTT
TRBJ2-4 | . | many | TRBV20-1 | CSVTLAKNIQYF | TGCAGTGTCACCCTAGCCAAAAACATTCAGTACTTC
TRBJ1-4 | . | few | TRBV7-2 | CASSFFAGSGEKLFF | TGTGCCAGCAGCTTTTTCGCAGGCAGTGGTGAAAAACTGTTTTTT